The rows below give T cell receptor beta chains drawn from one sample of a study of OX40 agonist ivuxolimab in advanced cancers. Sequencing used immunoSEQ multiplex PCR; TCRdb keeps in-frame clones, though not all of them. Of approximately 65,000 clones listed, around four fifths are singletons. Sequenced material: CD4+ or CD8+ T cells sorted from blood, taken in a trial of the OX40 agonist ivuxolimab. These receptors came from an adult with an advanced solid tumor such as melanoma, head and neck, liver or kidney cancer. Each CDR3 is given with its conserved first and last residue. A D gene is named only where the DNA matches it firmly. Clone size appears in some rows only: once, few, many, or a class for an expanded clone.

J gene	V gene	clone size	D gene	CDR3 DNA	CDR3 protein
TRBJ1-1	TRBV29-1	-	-	TGCAGCGCCTTCTCCTGGGGGACTGAAGCTTTCTTT	CSAFSWGTEAFF
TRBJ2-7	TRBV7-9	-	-	TGTGCCAGCAGCCCTCAGGGAACAGGGAGCTACGAGCAGTACTTC	CASSPQGTGSYEQYF
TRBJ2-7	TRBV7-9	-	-	TGTGCCAGCAGCTCCCAGGCGTCGGGCGAGCAGTACTTC	CASSSQASGEQYF
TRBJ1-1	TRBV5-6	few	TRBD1	TGTGCCAGCAGCTTGGGAGGGGGCGGGGTGACTGAAGCTTTCTTT	CASSLGGGGVTEAFF
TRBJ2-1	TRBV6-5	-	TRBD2	TGTGCCAGCAGTCGCGGGGGGGCATCCTACAATGAGCAGTTCTTC	CASSRGGASYNEQFF
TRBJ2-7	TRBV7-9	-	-	TGTGCCAGCAGCTTACCGGGGGAGCAGTACTTC	CASSLPGEQYF
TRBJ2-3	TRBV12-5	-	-	TGTGCTAGTGAGCGGGCCGTCACAGATACGCAGTATTTT	CASERAVTDTQYF
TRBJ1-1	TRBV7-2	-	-	TGTGCCAGCAGCGTTCAGAGGAACACTGAAGCTTTCTTT	CASSVQRNTEAFF
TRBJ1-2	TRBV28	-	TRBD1	TGTGCCAGCAGTTTAGGGACAGGGGAGAAGGGTGGCTACACCTTC	CASSLGTGEKGGYTF
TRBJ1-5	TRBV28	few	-	TGTGCCAGCAACCGAGATGGGGCTTTTAGCAATCAGCCCCAGCATTTT	CASNRDGAFSNQPQHF
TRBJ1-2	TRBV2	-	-	TGTGCCAGCAGTCCCCGAGGAGGTGATGGCTACACCTTC	CASSPRGGDGYTF
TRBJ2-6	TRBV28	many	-	TGTGCCAGCAGTCCGCGGAGTTGGGCTGGGGCCAACGTCCTGACTTTC	CASSPRSWAGANVLTF
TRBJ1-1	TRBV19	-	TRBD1	TGTGCCAGTAAGCCGGACAGGGCACTGGCTTTCTTT	CASKPDRALAFF
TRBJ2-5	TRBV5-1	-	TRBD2	TGCGCCAGCAGCTTGACTAGCGTAGGAGAGACCCAGTACTTC	CASSLTSVGETQYF
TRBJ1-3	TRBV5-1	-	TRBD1	TGCGCCAGCAGCTCGGGGACGACAGGGTCTGGAAACACCATATATTTT	CASSSGTTGSGNTIYF
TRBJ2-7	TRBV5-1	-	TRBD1	TGCGCCAGCAGCATAGGGACAGGGCTTAGCGAGCAGTACTTC	CASSIGTGLSEQYF
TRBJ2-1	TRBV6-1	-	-	TGTGCCAGCAGTGGGGACGGGTTCAGTGAGCAGTTCTTC	CASSGDGFSEQFF
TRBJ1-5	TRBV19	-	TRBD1	TGTGCCAGTAGTATAGTGACAGGGGTTATTTCTCAGCCCCAGCATTTT	CASSIVTGVISQPQHF
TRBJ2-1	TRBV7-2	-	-	TGTGCCAGCAGCTTAGCGGGGGTATCCTACAATGAGCAGTTCTTC	CASSLAGVSYNEQFF
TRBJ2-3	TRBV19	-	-	TGTGCCAGTACCAAAGATCCCACAGATACGCAGTATTTT	CASTKDPTDTQYF
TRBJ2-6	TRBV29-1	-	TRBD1	TGCAGCGTGACAGGGTCCGGGGCCAACGTCCTGACTTTC	CSVTGSGANVLTF
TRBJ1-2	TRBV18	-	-	TGTGCCAGCTCACCTACTGGGGAAGCTAACTATGGCTACACCTTC	CASSPTGEANYGYTF
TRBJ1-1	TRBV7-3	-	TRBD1	TGTGCCAGCAGCCCATCCGGGGACAGGGGAGCTTTCTTT	CASSPSGDRGAFF
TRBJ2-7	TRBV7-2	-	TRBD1	TGTGCCAGCAGCCTAGAACTCAACAGGGGTGGGTACGAGCAGTACTTC	CASSLELNRGGYEQYF
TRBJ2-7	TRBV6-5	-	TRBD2	TGTGCCAGCAGAGCTAGCGGACTTTTCTACGAGCAGTACTTC	CASRASGLFYEQYF
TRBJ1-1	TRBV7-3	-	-	TGTGCCAGCAGCGAACAGGAGAACACTGAAGCTTTCTTT	CASSEQENTEAFF
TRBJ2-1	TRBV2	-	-	TGTGCCAGCAGTCTCTCGAGCTCCTACAATGAGCAGTTCTTC	CASSLSSSYNEQFF
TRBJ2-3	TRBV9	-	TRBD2	TGTGCCAGCAGCTGGCGGGGTAGCGGGGACCTCACAGATACGCAGTATTTT	CASSWRGSGDLTDTQYF
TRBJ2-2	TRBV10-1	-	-	TGCGCCAGCAGTGAGTCCTTCGGGAAAGGGAACACCGGGGAGCTGTTTTTT	CASSESFGKGNTGELFF
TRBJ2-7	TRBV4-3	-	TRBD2	TGCGCCAGCAGCCAACCCAATAGACTAGCGGTTTTCTACGAGCAGTACTTC	CASSQPNRLAVFYEQYF
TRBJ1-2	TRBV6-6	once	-	TGTGCCAGCAGTTACACAGGGCCGGACTATGGCTACACCTTC	CASSYTGPDYGYTF
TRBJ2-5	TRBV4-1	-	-	TGCGCCAGCAGCCAAGAAAACAGACAAGAGACCCAGTACTTC	CASSQENRQETQYF
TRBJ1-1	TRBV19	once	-	TGTGCCAGTAGTATAGCAAACCACTTGAACACTGAAGCTTTCTTT	CASSIANHLNTEAFF
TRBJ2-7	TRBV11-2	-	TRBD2	TGTGCCAGCAGCTCGCTAGGGGGACGGCGGGAGGGCCGTGGCGAGCAGTACTTC	CASSSLGGRREGRGEQYF
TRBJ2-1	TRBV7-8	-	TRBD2	TGTGCCAGCAGCCCCGGCGGGGGGCCCTACAATGAGCAGTTCTTC	CASSPGGGPYNEQFF
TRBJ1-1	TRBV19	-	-	TGTGCCAGTACCCGGGGGGACACTGAAGCTTTCTTT	CASTRGDTEAFF
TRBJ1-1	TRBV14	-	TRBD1	TGTGCCAGCAGCCCGATAACAGGGGGCACTGAAGCTTTCTTT	CASSPITGGTEAFF